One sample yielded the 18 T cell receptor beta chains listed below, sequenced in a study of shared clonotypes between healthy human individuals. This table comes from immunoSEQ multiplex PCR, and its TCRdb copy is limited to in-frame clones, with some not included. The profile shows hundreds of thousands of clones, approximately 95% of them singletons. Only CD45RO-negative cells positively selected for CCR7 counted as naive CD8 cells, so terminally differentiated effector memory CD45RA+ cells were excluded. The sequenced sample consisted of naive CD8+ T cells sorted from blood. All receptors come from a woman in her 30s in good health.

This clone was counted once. CDR3 region: CASSLELADEQFF. CDR3 nucleotides: TGTGCCAGCAGCTTGGAGCTAGCCGATGAGCAGTTCTTC. This chain uses TRBV5-4 with TRBJ2-1, with D possibly TRBD2 on 5 matching bases. The V and J ends lost 0 bases and 8 bases respectively, with 9 bases between them. CDR3 length equals 13 residues. Germline-derived CDR1 and CDR2 are SGHNT and YYREEE (reference sequence).

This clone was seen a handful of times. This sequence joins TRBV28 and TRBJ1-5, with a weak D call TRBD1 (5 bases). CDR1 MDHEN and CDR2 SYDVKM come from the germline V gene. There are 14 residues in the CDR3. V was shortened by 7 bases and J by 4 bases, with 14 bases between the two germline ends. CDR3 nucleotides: TGTGCCAGCATTACCCGGGACGGGAATCAGCCCCAGCATTTT. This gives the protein CASITRDGNQPQHF. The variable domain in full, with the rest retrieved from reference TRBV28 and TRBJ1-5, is DVKVTQSSRYLVKRTGEKVFLECVQDMDHENMFWYRQDPGLGLRLIYFSYDVKMKEKGDIPEGYSVSREKKERFSLILESASTNQTSMYLCASITRDGNQPQHFGDGTRLSIL.

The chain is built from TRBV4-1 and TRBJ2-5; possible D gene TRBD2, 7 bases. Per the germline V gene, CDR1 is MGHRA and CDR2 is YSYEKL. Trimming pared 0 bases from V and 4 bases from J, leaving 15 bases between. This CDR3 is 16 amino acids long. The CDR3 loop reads CASSQDRGAMGETQYF. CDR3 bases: TGCGCCAGCAGCCAAGATCGGGGGGCTATGGGAGAGACCCAGTACTTC.

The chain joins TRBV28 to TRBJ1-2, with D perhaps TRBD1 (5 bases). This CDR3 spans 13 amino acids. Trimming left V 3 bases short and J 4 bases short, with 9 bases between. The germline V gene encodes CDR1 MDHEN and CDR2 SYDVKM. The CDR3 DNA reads TGTGCCAGCAGTTTGGGGGGAACCTATGGCTACACCTTC. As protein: CASSLGGTYGYTF.

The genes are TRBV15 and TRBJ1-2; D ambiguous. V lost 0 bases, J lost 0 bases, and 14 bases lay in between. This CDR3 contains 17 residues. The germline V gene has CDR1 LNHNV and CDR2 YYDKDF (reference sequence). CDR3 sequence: CATSREDGQTANYGYTF. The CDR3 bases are TGTGCCACCAGCAGAGAAGATGGGCAGACTGCTAACTATGGCTACACCTTC.

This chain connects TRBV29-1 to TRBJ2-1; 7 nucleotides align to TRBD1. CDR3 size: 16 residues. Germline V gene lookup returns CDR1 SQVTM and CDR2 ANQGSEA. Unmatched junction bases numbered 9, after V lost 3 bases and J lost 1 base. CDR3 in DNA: TGCAGCGTTGATTCTTCGGCAGGGGGTTCCTACAATGAGCAGTTCTTC. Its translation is CSVDSSAGGSYNEQFF.

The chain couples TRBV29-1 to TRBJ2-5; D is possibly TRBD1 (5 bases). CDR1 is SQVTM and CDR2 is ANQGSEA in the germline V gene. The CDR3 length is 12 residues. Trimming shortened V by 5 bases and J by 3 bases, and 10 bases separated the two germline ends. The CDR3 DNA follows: TGCAGCGTTCCTAAGACAGAAGAGACCCAGTACTTC. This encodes CSVPKTEETQYF.

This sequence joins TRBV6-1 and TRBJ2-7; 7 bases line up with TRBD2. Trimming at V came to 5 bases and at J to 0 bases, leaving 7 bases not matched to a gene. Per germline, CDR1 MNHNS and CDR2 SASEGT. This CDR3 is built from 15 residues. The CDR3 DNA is TGTGCCAGCAGTAGCATAGCGGGTGACTCCTACGAGCAGTACTTC. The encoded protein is CASSSIAGDSYEQYF.

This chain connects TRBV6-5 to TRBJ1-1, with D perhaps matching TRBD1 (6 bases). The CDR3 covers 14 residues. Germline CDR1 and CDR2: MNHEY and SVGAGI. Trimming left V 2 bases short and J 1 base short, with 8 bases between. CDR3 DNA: TGTGCCAGCAGTTACGGGGGCCGGAACACTGAAGCTTTCTTT. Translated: CASSYGGRNTEAFF.

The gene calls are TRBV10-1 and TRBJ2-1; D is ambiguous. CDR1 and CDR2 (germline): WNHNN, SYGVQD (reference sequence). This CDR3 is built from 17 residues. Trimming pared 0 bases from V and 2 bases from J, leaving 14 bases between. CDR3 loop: CASSESMATATYNEQFF. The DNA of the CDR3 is TGCGCCAGCAGTGAGTCGATGGCCACAGCGACCTACAATGAGCAGTTCTTC.

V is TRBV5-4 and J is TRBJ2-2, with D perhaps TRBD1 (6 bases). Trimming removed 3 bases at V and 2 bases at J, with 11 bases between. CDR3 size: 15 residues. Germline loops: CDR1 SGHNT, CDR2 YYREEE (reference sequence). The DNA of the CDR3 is TGTGCCAGCAGCTCCTGGACAGCCAACACCGGGGAGCTGTTTTTT. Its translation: CASSSWTANTGELFF.

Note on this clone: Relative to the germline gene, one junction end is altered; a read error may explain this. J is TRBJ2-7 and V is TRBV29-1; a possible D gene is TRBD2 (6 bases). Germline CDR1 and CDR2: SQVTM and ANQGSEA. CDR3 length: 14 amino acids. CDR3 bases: TGCAGCGTCGAAGGGGACGGGAGCTCCTACGAGCAGTACTTC. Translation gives CSVEGDGSSYEQYF.

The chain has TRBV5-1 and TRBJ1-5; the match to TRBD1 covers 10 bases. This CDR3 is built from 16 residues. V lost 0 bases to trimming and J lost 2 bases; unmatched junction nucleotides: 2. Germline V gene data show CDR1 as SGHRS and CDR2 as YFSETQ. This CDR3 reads CASSLVGTGGNQPQHF. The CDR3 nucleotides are TGCGCCAGCAGCTTGGTAGGGACAGGGGGCAATCAGCCCCAGCATTTT.

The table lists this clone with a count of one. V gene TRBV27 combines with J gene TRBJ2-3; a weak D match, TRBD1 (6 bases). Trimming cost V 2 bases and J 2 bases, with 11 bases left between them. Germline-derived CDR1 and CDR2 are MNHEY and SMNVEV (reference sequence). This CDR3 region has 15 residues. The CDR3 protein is CASSLTGHATDTQYF. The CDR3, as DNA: TGTGCCAGCAGTTTAACGGGACACGCCACAGATACGCAGTATTTT.

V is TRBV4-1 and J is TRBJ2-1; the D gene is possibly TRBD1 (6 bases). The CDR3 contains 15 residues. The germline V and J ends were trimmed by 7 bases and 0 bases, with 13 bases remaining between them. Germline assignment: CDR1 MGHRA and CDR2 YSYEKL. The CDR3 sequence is CASKDRSNSYNEQFF. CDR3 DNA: TGCGCCAGCAAAGACAGGAGCAACTCCTACAATGAGCAGTTCTTC.

The CDR3, as DNA: TGTGCCACCAGCGGAGGATACTACGAGCAGTACTTC. Amino acids: CATSGGYYEQYF. V is TRBV15 and J is TRBJ2-7, with D perhaps matching TRBD2 (5 bases). Trimming removed 5 bases at V and 3 bases at J, with 8 bases between. The germline gives CDR1 LNHNV, CDR2 YYDKDF (reference sequence). The length of the CDR3 is 12 residues.

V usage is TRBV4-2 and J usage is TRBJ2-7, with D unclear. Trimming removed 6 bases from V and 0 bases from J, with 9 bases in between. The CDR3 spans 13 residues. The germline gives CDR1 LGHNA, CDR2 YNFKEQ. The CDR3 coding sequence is TGTGCCAGCAGTCACGGCAGCTCCTACGAGCAGTACTTC. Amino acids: CASSHGSSYEQYF.

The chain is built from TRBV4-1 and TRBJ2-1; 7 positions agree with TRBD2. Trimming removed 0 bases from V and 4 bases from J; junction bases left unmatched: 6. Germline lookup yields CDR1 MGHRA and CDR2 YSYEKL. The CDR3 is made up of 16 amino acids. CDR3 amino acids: CASSQDRGLRYNEQFF. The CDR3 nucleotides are TGCGCCAGCAGCCAAGATAGGGGACTAAGATACAATGAGCAGTTCTTC.